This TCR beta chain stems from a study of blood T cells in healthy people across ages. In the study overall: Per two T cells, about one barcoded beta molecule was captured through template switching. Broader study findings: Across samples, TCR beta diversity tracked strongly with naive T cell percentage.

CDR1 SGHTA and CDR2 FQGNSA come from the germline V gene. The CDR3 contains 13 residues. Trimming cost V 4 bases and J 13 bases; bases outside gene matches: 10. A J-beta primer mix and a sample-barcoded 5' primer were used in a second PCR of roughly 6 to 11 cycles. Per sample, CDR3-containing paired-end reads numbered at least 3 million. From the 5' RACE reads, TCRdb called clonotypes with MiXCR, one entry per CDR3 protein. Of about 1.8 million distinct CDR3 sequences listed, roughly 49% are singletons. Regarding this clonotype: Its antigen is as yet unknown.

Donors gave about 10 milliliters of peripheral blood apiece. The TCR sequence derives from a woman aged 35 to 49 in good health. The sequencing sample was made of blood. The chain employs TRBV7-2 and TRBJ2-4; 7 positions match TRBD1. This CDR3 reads CASSSRTGQEQYF. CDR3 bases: TGTGCCAGCAGCTCCCGGACAGGTCAGGAGCAGTACTTC.